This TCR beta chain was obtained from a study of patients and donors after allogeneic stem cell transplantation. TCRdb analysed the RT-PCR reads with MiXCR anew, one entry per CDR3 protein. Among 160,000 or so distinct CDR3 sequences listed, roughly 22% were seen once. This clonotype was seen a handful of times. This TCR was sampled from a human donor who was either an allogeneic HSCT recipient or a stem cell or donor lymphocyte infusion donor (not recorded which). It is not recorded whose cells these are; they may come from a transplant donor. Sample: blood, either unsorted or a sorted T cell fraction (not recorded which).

CDR3 region: CATTTGTSGSDEQFF. The CDR3 bases are TGTGCCACCACCACCGGGACTAGCGGGAGTGATGAGCAGTTCTTC. This chain joins TRBV24-1 and TRBJ2-1; TRBD2 matches at 14 bases. This CDR3 is 15 amino acids long. The junction had 7 bases not matched to a gene; V was cut back by 8 bases and J by 8 bases. Germline CDR1 is KGHDR and CDR2 is SFDVKD.